The present T cell receptor beta chain was sequenced within a study of T-cell reconstitution after alpha-beta-depleted transplantation in children. Overall study results and limits: After one year, T-cell counts and TCRbeta diversity mostly came from new T cells. Surviving thymic progenitors and recipient T cells were the source of high TCRbeta diversity at day 60 in some patients. Approximately two months post-transplant, alpha-beta T cells reportedly originated from several hundred expanded graft clones.

In germline, CDR1 is MDHEN, CDR2 SYDVKM. The trim removed 7 bases at V and 4 bases at J, leaving 7 bases unmatched. The CDR3 runs 14 residues. For TCRbeta, the library was prepared with unique molecular identifiers. TCRdb independently ran MiXCR on the PCR reads; one entry per CDR3 protein. The sample gives a few hundred thousand distinct CDR3 sequences, 10% to 15% of which show up once; about 2.2% is in the top ten. This clonotype has just a few counts. Its antigen remains unknown. The sequence was obtained from a male patient under 18 who had a stem cell transplant for acute myeloid leukemia, so the T cells may come from the graft donor. Sequencing was performed on PBMCs, mostly from graft donor cells, taken 360 days after TCRalphabeta/CD19-depleted stem cell transplant. V is TRBV28 and J is TRBJ2-7, with 10 bases matching TRBD2. Here the CDR3 DNA reads TGTGCCAGCACAACCGGGACTAGCGTTTACGAGCAGTACTTC. Protein: CASTTGTSVYEQYF.